This T cell receptor beta chain derives from a study of OX40 agonist ivuxolimab in advanced cancers. Germline V gene sequence: CDR1 MRHNA, CDR2 SNTAGT. V gave up 3 bases and J gave up 6 bases; unmatched junction bases: 5. The CDR3 loop spans 15 amino acids. The protocol was immunoSEQ multiplex PCR, while the TCRdb copy is restricted to in-frame clones and leaves out a portion. Among about 37,000 clones listed, 75% to 85% were seen once. The sequences come from CD4+ or CD8+ T cells sorted from blood, collected in a trial of the OX40 agonist ivuxolimab. The origin of this receptor is an adult with an advanced solid tumor such as melanoma, head and neck, liver or kidney cancer. The gene calls are TRBV6-4 and TRBJ2-1, with 10 bases lining up with TRBD1. The CDR3 spells CASSDGGQGSNEQFF. DNA of the CDR3: TGTGCCAGCAGTGATGGGGGACAGGGGTCCAATGAGCAGTTCTTC.